The sequence of this TCR beta chain was determined in a study of OX40 agonist ivuxolimab in advanced cancers. V dropped 2 bases and J dropped 3; count of bases not matched to a gene: 6. Germline CDR1 and CDR2: SGHRS and YFSETQ. This CDR3 spans 16 amino acids. The repertoire was sequenced with immunoSEQ multiplex PCR; TCRdb's copy has only in-frame clones and lacks some. The sample lists about 83,000 clones, about 80% occurring once. The starting material was CD4+ or CD8+ T cells sorted from blood, obtained in a trial of the OX40 agonist ivuxolimab. This TCR came from an adult with an advanced solid tumor such as melanoma, head and neck, liver or kidney cancer. The chain uses TRBV5-1 and TRBJ1-3; 9 nucleotides agree with TRBD1. CDR3 in DNA: TGCGCCAGCAGCTTCACAGGGGGCGTCGGTGGAAACACCATATATTTT. Protein: CASSFTGGVGGNTIYF.